This TCR beta chain originates from a study of cytomegalovirus exposure and HLA in healthy donors. Study observations and caveats: In vitro checks showed that a few CMV-associated chains really do target CMV antigens.

This clone was detected once. Its antigen is undetermined. This PCR relied on a set of 60 Vbeta primers and 13 Jbeta primers. Only in-frame clones appear in the TCRdb table, and some are missing; sequencing was by immunoSEQ multiplex PCR. The table records roughly 170,000 clones, over 70% of them present only once. This CDR3 is built from 18 residues. Germline CDR1 LGHNA, CDR2 YSLEER. The V and J ends lost 3 bases and 9 bases respectively, with 24 bases between them. This rearrangement joins TRBV4-3 to TRBJ1-6, with D perhaps matching TRBD1 (5 bases). The sequence was obtained from a man in his thirties or forties in good health and CMV-seropositive. The specimen was PBMCs. The CDR3 coding sequence is TGCGCCAGCAGCCATGATGTGTGGCTGGGGCTGATTCGTTCACCCCTCCACTTT. This encodes CASSHDVWLGLIRSPLHF.